This TCR beta chain originates from a study of human T cells and chemical hapten exposure. Study-level background: Epicutaneous patch tests delivered 0.01% DPC to the upper back, with evaluation at 6 days.

CDR3 length: 13 residues. Germline CDR1 and CDR2: SGHVS and FNYEAQ. Trimming pared 5 bases from V and 6 bases from J, leaving 10 bases between. This clonotype was observed a few times. The sample's time point: patch test 1, 2 weeks after DPC sensitization. Treatment given: therapeutic diphenylcyclopropenone sensitization with weekly scalp DPC. Unfractionated whole blood yielded total RNA. MiXCR was run by TCRdb on the RACE reads, yielding one entry per CDR3 protein. The repertoire holds 95,000 to 150,000 distinct CDR3 sequences, approximately 13% seen once, with 0.92% in the top ten. The sequencing used whole blood, collected in connection with sensitization to the hapten diphenylcyclopropenone (DPC). This rearrangement joins TRBV7-6 to TRBJ2-2; a weak D match, TRBD1 (6 bases). The origin of this receptor is a man between 18 and 29 years old with alopecia areata. Some clones in this sample may be carry-over from other donors' samples. This CDR3 reads CASSVRGAGELFF. The DNA for the CDR3 is TGTGCCAGCAGCGTCAGGGGAGCCGGGGAGCTGTTTTTT.